This is a list of T cell receptor beta chains from one sample in a study of cytomegalovirus exposure and HLA in healthy donors. Clones were sequenced by immunoSEQ multiplex PCR, and TCRdb holds only the in-frame ones, with some missing. The sample lists approximately 250,000 clones; 78% were seen once. The sample was PBMCs. These receptor sequences come from a boy younger than 18 in good health and CMV-seronegative. The CDR3 runs from the conserved cysteine through the conserved F or W. A D gene is named only where the DNA matches it firmly. Rows may omit the clone size; those that give it use once, few, many or a size class.

V,size,J,D,DNA,CDR3
TRBV11-2,.,TRBJ2-1,TRBD1,TGTGCCAGCAGCCCCACGGCTAGACGGACAGGGAGAAGAGACAATGAGCAGTTCTTC,CASSPTARRTGRRDNEQFF
TRBV7-2,.,TRBJ2-7,TRBD1,TGTGCCAGCAGCTTAGGAGGGGGCGAATTCTACGAGCAGTACTTC,CASSLGGGEFYEQYF
TRBV5-6,once,TRBJ2-1,.,TGTGCCAGCAGCTTGGGTGGTGGGCAGGAGCAGTTCTTC,CASSLGGGQEQFF
TRBV4-1,.,TRBJ2-4,TRBD2,TGCGCCAGCAGCGCGGGAGCGGGCAAAAACATTCAGTACTTC,CASSAGAGKNIQYF
TRBV6-5,.,TRBJ2-1,.,TGTGCCAGCAGTTACTCAACTAGCTACAATGAGCAGTTCTTC,CASSYSTSYNEQFF
TRBV19,.,TRBJ1-4,TRBD1,TGTGCCAGTAGTATAAAATCCCAGACAGGGGGCCATGAAAAACTGTTTTTT,CASSIKSQTGGHEKLFF
TRBV9,.,TRBJ1-5,.,TGTGCCAGCAGCCAGGGCAGCCATCAGCCCCAGCATTTT,CASSQGSHQPQHF
TRBV4-1,.,TRBJ1-2,TRBD1,TGCGCCAGCAGCCCCGGGACAGGGGGAAACTATGGCTACACCTTC,CASSPGTGGNYGYTF
TRBV21-1,.,TRBJ1-2,.,TGTGCCAGCAGCACCGGACAGGTCTGGGATGGCTACACCTTC,CASSTGQVWDGYTF
TRBV5-4,once,TRBJ2-4,TRBD1,TGTGCCAGCAGCTTCGGGACAGGGTGGAACATTCAGTACTTC,CASSFGTGWNIQYF
TRBV6-5,.,TRBJ2-1,TRBD2,TGTGCCAGCAGTTACGGGACTAGCGGGAGAGGCGGGCAGTTCTTC,CASSYGTSGRGGQFF
TRBV9,few,TRBJ2-7,TRBD2,TGTGCCAGCAGCGTCTATACGCCGGCTAGCGGGTTGGGGATTTCCTACGAGCAGTACTTC,CASSVYTPASGLGISYEQYF
TRBV6-5,.,TRBJ2-1,TRBD1,TGTGCCAGCAGTCGCATAGAGGGGGCCGGCTTCCAGTTCTTC,CASSRIEGAGFQFF
TRBV19,.,TRBJ2-5,TRBD1,TGTGCCAGTAGTTGGGGACAGGGCCCGGGAGAGACCCAGTACTTC,CASSWGQGPGETQYF
TRBV7-9,.,TRBJ2-3,TRBD2,TGTGCCAGCAGCTTAGTGGGGACTAGCGGGGACCGCACAGATACGCAGTATTTT,CASSLVGTSGDRTDTQYF
TRBV4-2,.,TRBJ1-4,.,TGTGCCAGCAGCCAAGATGGGGGAGGGGAGAGTGAAAAACTGTTTTTT,CASSQDGGGESEKLFF
TRBV10-1,few,TRBJ2-3,TRBD2,TGCGCCAGCAGTCTAGCGGGAGTCCGAGATACGCAGTATTTT,CASSLAGVRDTQYF
TRBV7-8,.,TRBJ2-1,TRBD2,TGTGCCAGCAGCCCGGGGGGGTGGGTCTACAATGAGCAGTTCTTC,CASSPGGWVYNEQFF
TRBV7-2,few,TRBJ1-5,.,TGTGCCAGCAGCAGGCAAGGGGGGGGCAATCAGCCCCAGCATTTT,CASSRQGGGNQPQHF
TRBV19,.,TRBJ2-3,TRBD2,TGTGCCAGTAGTATATTAGGTGCTAGCGGGAGGGCCCTTTCGGATACGCAGTATTTT,CASSILGASGRALSDTQYF
TRBV4-1,once,TRBJ2-5,TRBD2,TGCGCCAGCAGCCTAAGAGGGGATATGGCTAGCGGACAAGAGACCCAGTACTTC,CASSLRGDMASGQETQYF
TRBV7-3,.,TRBJ1-5,.,TGTGCCAGCAGCTCAAGCAGGGGATTGGATCAGCCCCAGCATTTT,CASSSSRGLDQPQHF
TRBV29-1,.,TRBJ2-1,TRBD2,TGCAGCGTGCGACTAGCGGGAGGGCATGAGCAGTTCTTC,CSVRLAGGHEQFF
TRBV9,once,TRBJ1-2,.,TGTGCCAGCAGCGTAGGGGGCAAATATGGCTACACCTTC,CASSVGGKYGYTF
TRBV6-1,.,TRBJ1-2,.,TGTGCCAGCAGTGCCAAAATACAGGTGAACTATGGCTACACCTTC,CASSAKIQVNYGYTF
TRBV28,.,TRBJ2-2,TRBD1,TGTGCCAGCAGTTTGACAGGGGGCTCCGGGGAGCTGTTTTTT,CASSLTGGSGELFF
TRBV10-3,.,TRBJ1-1,.,TGTGCCATCAGTGAGACAGGGATGGACACTGAAGCTTTCTTT,CAISETGMDTEAFF
TRBV27,.,TRBJ1-6,.,TGTGCCAGCAGCTCAGGGGAAACAAATTCACCCCTCCACTTT,CASSSGETNSPLHF
TRBV2,.,TRBJ1-2,.,TGTGCCAGCAGTGAAGCGCGTCCAGGCGTCGGAAGCTACACCTTC,CASSEARPGVGSYTF
TRBV5-1,few,TRBJ1-2,.,TGCGCCAGCAGCTTGGGGAGCCAGACCGTTTATGGCTACACCTTC,CASSLGSQTVYGYTF
TRBV19,.,TRBJ2-2,TRBD1,TGTGCCAGTACCGACAGGGCCCGGCGAGCCGGGGAGCTGTTTTTT,CASTDRARRAGELFF
TRBV6-6,few,TRBJ2-7,TRBD1,TGTGCCAGCAGACCCCCGGGACAGACTCTCGGCGAGCAGTACTTC,CASRPPGQTLGEQYF
TRBV6-5,.,TRBJ2-7,TRBD1,TGTGCCACAAATTCGGGACAGGGGGACTACGAGCAGTACTTC,CATNSGQGDYEQYF
TRBV7-3,.,TRBJ2-1,TRBD2,TGTGCCAGCAGCCTATCAGGACTAGCGGGCCTCAATGAGCAGTTCTTC,CASSLSGLAGLNEQFF
TRBV15,.,TRBJ1-4,.,TGTGCCACCAGCAGAGACTTGACAGATACGATCACACATACCACCCGCACTAATGAAAAACTGTTTTTT,CATSRDLTDTITHTTRTNEKLFF
TRBV7-2,.,TRBJ1-4,.,TGTGCCAGCAGCTCCTGGGGGCGGTCTAATGAAAAACTGTTTTTT,CASSSWGRSNEKLFF
TRBV5-4,.,TRBJ1-5,.,TGTGCCAGCAGCTCAGTCCCTAATCAGCCCCAGCATTTT,CASSSVPNQPQHF
TRBV11-2,few,TRBJ1-1,.,TGTGCCAGCAGCTCACAGGCTAACACTGAAGCTTTCTTT,CASSSQANTEAFF
TRBV6-1,.,TRBJ1-2,TRBD1,TGTGCCAGCAGACGACAGGGGAATGGCTACACCTTC,CASRRQGNGYTF
TRBV10-1,.,TRBJ2-7,TRBD1,TGCGCCAGCAGTTTGGACAGGGACTCATACGAGCAGTACTTC,CASSLDRDSYEQYF